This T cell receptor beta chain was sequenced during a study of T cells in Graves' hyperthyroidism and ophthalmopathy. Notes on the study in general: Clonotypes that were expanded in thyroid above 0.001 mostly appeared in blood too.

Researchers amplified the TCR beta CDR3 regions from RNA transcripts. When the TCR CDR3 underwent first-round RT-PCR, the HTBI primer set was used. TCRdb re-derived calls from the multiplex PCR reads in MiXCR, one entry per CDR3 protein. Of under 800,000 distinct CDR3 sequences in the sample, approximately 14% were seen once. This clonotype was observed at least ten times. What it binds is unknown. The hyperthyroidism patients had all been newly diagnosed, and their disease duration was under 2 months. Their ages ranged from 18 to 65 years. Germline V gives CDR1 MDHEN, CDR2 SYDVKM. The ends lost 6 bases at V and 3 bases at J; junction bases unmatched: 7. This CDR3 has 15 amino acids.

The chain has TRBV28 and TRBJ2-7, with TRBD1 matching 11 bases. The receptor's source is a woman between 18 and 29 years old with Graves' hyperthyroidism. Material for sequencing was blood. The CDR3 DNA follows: TGTGCCAGCAGCGCAACCGGGACAGGGGGCTACGAGCAGTACTTC. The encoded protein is CASSATGTGGYEQYF.